Following are 21 T cell receptor beta chains from one sample sequenced in a study of blood T cells in healthy people across ages. A J-beta primer mix and a sample-barcoded 5' primer were used in a second PCR of roughly 7 to 12 cycles. TCRdb re-analysed the 5' RACE reads in MiXCR, keeping a single row per CDR3 protein. Among about 770,000 distinct CDR3 sequences listed, more than 40% were seen once. The sequenced material came from blood. These receptors all stem from a man aged 60 to 75 in good health.

This clonotype has at least ten counts. The chain recombines TRBV7-6 with TRBJ2-5; tentatively, D is TRBD2 (6 bases). V dropped 1 base and J dropped 8 bases, with 20 bases sitting between them. The CDR3 runs to 16 residues. Germline V CDR1 and CDR2: SGHVS, FNYEAQ. CDR3 sequence reads: CASSLGPSTGVGTQYF. The CDR3 nucleotides are TGTGCCAGCAGCTTAGGCCCCTCAACGGGGGTAGGAACCCAGTACTTC.

CDR3 region: CASSFAGMNTEAFF. The DNA of the CDR3 is TGTGCCAGCAGCTTTGCGGGGATGAACACTGAAGCTTTCTTT. The chain joins TRBV7-9 to TRBJ1-1; unclear D gene. Germline lookup yields CDR1 SEHNR and CDR2 FQNEAQ (reference sequence). V lost 3 bases and J 0 bases, leaving 8 bases between the germline ends. The CDR3 totals 14 residues.

V gene TRBV5-1 combines with J gene TRBJ1-5; D not resolved. The CDR3 sequence is 13 residues long. The germline V gene has CDR1 SGHRS and CDR2 YFSETQ. V was pared by 0 bases and J by 7 bases, with 8 bases between. As DNA, the CDR3 is TGCGCCAGCAGCTTGGAGGGTCCCCAGCCCCAGCATTTT. Amino acid sequence: CASSLEGPQPQHF.

The chain combines TRBV7-2 with TRBJ2-7; D assignment may be TRBD1 or TRBD2 (6 bases each). The CDR3 covers 14 residues. Germline CDR1 is SGHTA and CDR2 is FQGNSA. Trimming cost V 5 bases and J 3 bases, with 14 bases left between them. This chain's CDR3 is CASSPGARVYEQYF. Here the CDR3 DNA reads TGTGCCAGCAGCCCGGGGGCCAGGGTCTACGAGCAGTACTTC.

This clonotype occurred a few times. The chain links TRBV5-6 to TRBJ1-2; D not certain. This CDR3 has 13 residues. The germline CDR1 and CDR2 sequences are SGHDT and YYEEEE. The V gene lost 6 bases and the J gene lost 1 base, with 10 bases spanning the gap. Written as DNA, the CDR3 is TGTGCCAGCACCCCGGGGATTAACTATGGCTACACCTTC. It yields the protein CASTPGINYGYTF.

The rearrangement links TRBV7-8 to TRBJ2-7; D is perhaps TRBD2 (7 bases). Trimming left V 6 bases short and J 0 bases short, with 18 bases between. This CDR3 region has 16 residues. CDR1 and CDR2 (germline): SGHVS, FQNEAQ. Here the CDR3 reads CASSFKTGGGSYEQYF. CDR3 DNA sequence: TGTGCCAGCAGTTTTAAAACGGGGGGCGGCTCCTACGAGCAGTACTTC.

Only a few counts were recorded for this clonotype. The CDR3 DNA follows: TGCAGCGTTATGGGCCAGCAGGGGCCCTACGAGCAGTACTTC. This translates into CSVMGQQGPYEQYF. The chain recombines TRBV29-1 with TRBJ2-7; tentatively, D is TRBD1 (6 bases). V was clipped by 5 bases and J by 2 bases, with 16 bases between them. Germline V gives CDR1 SQVTM, CDR2 ANQGSEA. This CDR3 region has 14 residues.

This clonotype was detected only a few times. The V gene is TRBV7-9, the J gene TRBJ1-2; 7 positions agree with TRBD1. The CDR3 loop spans 15 amino acids. Germline CDR1 is SEHNR and CDR2 is FQNEAQ (reference sequence). With 1 base clipped from V and 2 bases from J, the junction kept 4 bases outside the gene matches. In DNA, the CDR3 is TGTGCCAGCAGCTTAGGTAGAGGGGGCAACTATGGCTACACCTTC. It specifies CASSLGRGGNYGYTF.

The V and J genes are TRBV10-3 and TRBJ2-3; 9 bases align to TRBD2. J gave up 3 bases and V 2 bases, and 6 bases lay outside the gene matches. The CDR3 is 16 amino acids. The germline gives CDR1 ENHRY, CDR2 SYGVKD. The CDR3 spells CAISERAGGGTDTQYF. The CDR3 region has the DNA TGTGCCATCAGTGAGCGGGCGGGAGGGGGGACAGATACGCAGTATTTT.

Only a few counts were recorded for this clonotype. The chain employs TRBV12-3 or TRBV12-4 and TRBJ2-3; the match to TRBD2 covers 16 bases. Trimming cost V 4 bases and J 2 bases; bases outside gene matches: 3. This CDR3 spans 17 amino acids. The CDR3: CASSSGLAGGLTDTQYF. The CDR3 bases are TGTGCCAGCAGTTCGGGACTAGCGGGGGGGCTCACAGATACGCAGTATTTT.

The CDR3 protein is CASSSSGGAQQFF. CDR3 DNA sequence: TGTGCCAGCAGCTCCTCCGGGGGCGCGCAGCAGTTCTTC. This chain links TRBV11-2 with TRBJ2-1; D is perhaps TRBD1 or TRBD2 (6 bases each). V shed 4 bases and J shed 11 bases, with 15 bases lying between them. Germline values: CDR1 SGHAT, CDR2 FQNNGV. The CDR3 length is 13 residues.

The chain combines TRBV4-3 with TRBJ1-2, with 11 nucleotides matching TRBD1. Germline V CDR1 and CDR2: LGHNA, YSLEER. The CDR3 runs 16 residues. Trimming took 4 bases from V and 3 from J; bases not matched to a gene: 7. CDR3 amino acids: CASSPGQGAVYYGYTF. The CDR3 DNA reads as TGCGCCAGCAGCCCTGGACAGGGGGCGGTCTACTATGGCTACACCTTC.

This clonotype has ten or more counts. CDR3 DNA: TGCAGCGTTGGGGGAGGGACCTACGAGCAGTACTTC. It yields the protein CSVGGGTYEQYF. This chain uses TRBV29-1 with TRBJ2-7, with TRBD2 matching over 7 bases. The trim removed 4 bases at V and 2 bases at J, leaving 2 bases unmatched. Germline CDR1 is SQVTM and CDR2 is ANQGSEA. The CDR3 loop spans 12 amino acids.

This clonotype is a singleton in its sample. The V gene is TRBV12-3 or TRBV12-4, the J gene TRBJ2-5, with 12 bases lining up with TRBD1. V lost 5 bases to trimming and J lost 5 bases; unmatched junction nucleotides: 9. The CDR3 runs to 16 residues. CDR3 DNA sequence: TGTGCCAGCAGTCGCGGGGACAGGGGGCTCGGGGAGACCCAGTACTTC. Translated, it gives CASSRGDRGLGETQYF.

This clonotype was recorded a few times. The chain's CDR3 is CASGFLDNNEQFF. The DNA for the CDR3 is TGTGCCAGCGGATTCCTGGACAACAATGAGCAGTTCTTC. The chain employs TRBV6-1 and TRBJ2-1; D might be TRBD1 (5 bases). This CDR3 spans 13 amino acids. V was trimmed by 8 bases and J by 5 bases, leaving 13 bases between them. The germline CDR1 and CDR2 sequences are MNHNS and SASEGT.

This clonotype has a handful of counts. The V and J genes are TRBV7-2 and TRBJ1-2, with D unclear. From germline, CDR1 is SGHTA and CDR2 FQGNSA. V was trimmed by 1 base and J by 1 base, leaving 13 bases between them. The CDR3 is 16 amino acids. CDR3 protein: CASSLVFRSNNYGYTF. CDR3 nucleotide sequence: TGTGCCAGCAGCTTAGTGTTTCGGTCAAATAACTATGGCTACACCTTC. Full variable domain (outside the CDR3, taken from reference TRBV7-2 and TRBJ1-2): GAGVSQSPSNKVTEKGKDVELRCDPISGHTALYWYRQSLGQGLEFLIYFQGNSAPDKSGLPSDRFSAERTGGSVSTLTIQRTQQEDSAVYLCASSLVFRSNNYGYTFGSGTRLTVV.

The gene calls are TRBV15 and TRBJ1-2; 9 nucleotides agree with TRBD1. The CDR3 is 15 amino acids. Losses at the gene ends were 5 bases for V and 4 bases for J; bases not matched to a gene: 8. Germline lookup yields CDR1 LNHNV and CDR2 YYDKDF (reference sequence). The CDR3 DNA is TGTGCCACCAGCCGACCGGGACAGGGCATCTATGGCTACACCTTC. Translating it yields CATSRPGQGIYGYTF.

This clonotype has more than one count but fewer than ten. V usage is TRBV5-1 and J usage is TRBJ2-7; 7 bases fit TRBD1. The germline gives CDR1 SGHRS, CDR2 YFSETQ. The CDR3 has 14 residues. Trimming removed 0 bases from V and 6 bases from J; junction bases left unmatched: 6. Here the CDR3 DNA reads TGCGCCAGCAGCTTGGGGAACAGGGGTGGCGAGCAGTACTTC. Amino acid sequence: CASSLGNRGGEQYF.

The chain combines TRBV6-5 with TRBJ1-6; D remains unclear. This CDR3 is 15 amino acids long. From germline, CDR1 is MNHEY and CDR2 SVGAGI. The germline V and J ends were trimmed by 5 bases and 5 bases, with 13 bases remaining between them. This chain's CDR3 is CASSARTGNNSPLHF. The CDR3 bases are TGTGCCAGCAGTGCCCGGACCGGAAATAATTCACCCCTCCACTTT.

J is TRBJ1-2 and V is TRBV12-3 or TRBV12-4; no definite D call. V lost 8 bases and J 6 bases, leaving 13 bases between the germline ends. This CDR3 has 12 amino acids. The CDR3 is CASARLGDGYTF. The CDR3 nucleotides read TGTGCCAGCGCAAGACTGGGCGATGGCTACACCTTC.

The table lists this clonotype with a few counts. V is TRBV7-9 and J is TRBJ2-1, with 7 bases lining up with TRBD2. This CDR3 is built from 13 residues. Trimming at V came to 5 bases and at J to 7 bases, leaving 5 bases not matched to a gene. The V gene's germline CDR1 is SEHNR and CDR2 FQNEAQ (reference sequence). CDR3 in DNA: TGTGCCAGCAGCCGTCTAGCGGTGAATGAGCAGTTCTTC. Amino acid sequence: CASSRLAVNEQFF.